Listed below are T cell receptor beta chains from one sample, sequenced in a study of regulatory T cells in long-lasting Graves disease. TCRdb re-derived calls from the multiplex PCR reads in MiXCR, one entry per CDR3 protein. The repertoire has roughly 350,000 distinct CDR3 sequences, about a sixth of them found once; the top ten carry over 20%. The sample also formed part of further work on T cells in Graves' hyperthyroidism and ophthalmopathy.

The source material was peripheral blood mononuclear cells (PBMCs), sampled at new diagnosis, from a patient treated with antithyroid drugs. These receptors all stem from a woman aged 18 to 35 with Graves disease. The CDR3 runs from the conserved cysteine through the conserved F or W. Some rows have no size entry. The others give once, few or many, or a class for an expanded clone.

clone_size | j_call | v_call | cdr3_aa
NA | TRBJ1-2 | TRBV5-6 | CASSAGQGGGYTF
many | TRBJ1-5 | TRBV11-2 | CASSLEYSNQPQHF
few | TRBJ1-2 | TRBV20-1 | CSARSGTYGYTF
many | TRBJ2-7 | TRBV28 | CASSFLAGEVAEQYF
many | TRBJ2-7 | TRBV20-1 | CSARDHREYEQYF
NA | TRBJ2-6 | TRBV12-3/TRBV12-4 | CASSPGTSGGSGANVLTF
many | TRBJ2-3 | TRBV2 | CASSVWRSSTDTQYF
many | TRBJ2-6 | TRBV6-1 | CASSEGSSGANVLTF
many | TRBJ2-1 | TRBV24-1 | CATSEDTGYNEQFF
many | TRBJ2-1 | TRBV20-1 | CSATEAGKGSYNEQFF
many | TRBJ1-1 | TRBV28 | CASISTGSEAFF
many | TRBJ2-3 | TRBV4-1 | CASSQELDWVSTQYF
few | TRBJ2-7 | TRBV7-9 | CASSTGTLANEQYF
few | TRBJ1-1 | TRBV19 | CASSIGQGALFTEAFF
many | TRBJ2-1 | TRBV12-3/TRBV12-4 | CASSLSAGRNEQFF
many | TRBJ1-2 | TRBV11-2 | CASSLGDTGNYGYTF
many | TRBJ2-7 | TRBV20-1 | CSAYTSGRSHEQYF
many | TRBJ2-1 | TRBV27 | CASSPGTYSEQFF
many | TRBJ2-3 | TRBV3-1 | CASSRGPSTDTQYF
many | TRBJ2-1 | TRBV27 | CASSFREGDEQFF
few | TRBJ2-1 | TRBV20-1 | CSAQLAGPNNEQFF
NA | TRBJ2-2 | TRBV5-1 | CASSLRSANTGELFF
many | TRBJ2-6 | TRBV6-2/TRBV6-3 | CASRIGASGANVLTF
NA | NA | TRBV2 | CASTSSWTYTYEQYF
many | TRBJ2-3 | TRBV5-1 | CASSLTGGQVDTQYF
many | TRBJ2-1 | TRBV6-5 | CASSYSGRAPGSEQFF
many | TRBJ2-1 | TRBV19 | CASSTQWTRGHEQFF
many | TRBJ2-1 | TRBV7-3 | CASSLQGVTGEQFF
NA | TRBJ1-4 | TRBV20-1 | CSAPRGARNEKLFF